A selection of T cell receptor beta chains follows, all from one sample in a study of metastatic and nonmetastatic thyroid tumors. TCRdb re-processed the PCR reads through MiXCR. Of some 28,000 clones in the sample, 3.7% are singletons; the top ten hold around 3.1%. Sequencing was carried out using blood. The receptor source for this set is a male donor with papillary thyroid cancer or a benign thyroid nodule (not recorded which). Some clones in this sample may be carry-over from other donors' samples. CDR3s include the opening cysteine and the closing phenylalanine or tryptophan. Fields, in order: V gene, D gene, J gene, clone size, CDR3 DNA, CDR3 protein. D genes are given only for firm matches. Clone size is given for some rows only: seen once, a few or many times, or a class if the clone is expanded.

v_call: TRBV2; d_call: .; j_call: TRBJ2-7; clone_size: medium-sized; cdr3_nt: TGTGCCAGCAGGAAATCGGGACTGGGCTACGAGCAGTACTTC; cdr3_aa: CASRKSGLGYEQYF
v_call: TRBV2; d_call: .; j_call: TRBJ2-5; clone_size: many; cdr3_nt: TGTGCCAGCAGTGAAGCGGGGGAGACCCAGTACTTC; cdr3_aa: CASSEAGETQYF
v_call: TRBV6-1; d_call: TRBD1; j_call: TRBJ1-6; clone_size: .; cdr3_nt: TGTGCCAGCAGCCGGACAGGTTATAATTCACCCCTCCACTTT; cdr3_aa: CASSRTGYNSPLHF
v_call: TRBV6-1; d_call: .; j_call: TRBJ1-2; clone_size: few; cdr3_nt: TGTGCCAGCAGTGACACATCTACCCGCGGAAATGGCTACACCTTC; cdr3_aa: CASSDTSTRGNGYTF
v_call: TRBV30; d_call: .; j_call: TRBJ2-1; clone_size: few; cdr3_nt: TGTGCCTGGAGAATCGACAATGAGCAGTTCTTC; cdr3_aa: CAWRIDNEQFF
v_call: TRBV28; d_call: .; j_call: TRBJ2-7; clone_size: .; cdr3_nt: TGTGCCAGCAGTTTATATTCAGGGGACGAGCAGTACTTC; cdr3_aa: CASSLYSGDEQYF
v_call: TRBV20-1; d_call: .; j_call: TRBJ1-1; clone_size: many; cdr3_nt: TGCAGTGCGGGCCGGGGGCTAAGCACTGAAGCTTTCTTT; cdr3_aa: CSAGRGLSTEAFF
v_call: TRBV28; d_call: .; j_call: TRBJ2-1; clone_size: many; cdr3_nt: TGTGCCAGCAGTCCCGGGACGGGGGACCTCGATGAGCAGTTCTTC; cdr3_aa: CASSPGTGDLDEQFF
v_call: TRBV14; d_call: .; j_call: TRBJ1-1; clone_size: .; cdr3_nt: TGTGCCAGCAGCCTTTGGACAAACTTGAACACTGAAGCTTTCTTT; cdr3_aa: CASSLWTNLNTEAFF
v_call: TRBV30; d_call: .; j_call: TRBJ1-6; clone_size: .; cdr3_nt: TGTGCTGCCAACTCCGGACTCTATAATTCACCCCTCCACTTT; cdr3_aa: CAANSGLYNSPLHF
v_call: TRBV6-1; d_call: TRBD1; j_call: TRBJ1-2; clone_size: few; cdr3_nt: TGTGCCAGAAAACTTTACCATGAACAGGGGCAGGACGGCTACACCTTC; cdr3_aa: CARKLYHEQGQDGYTF
v_call: TRBV7-3; d_call: TRBD2; j_call: TRBJ2-1; clone_size: few; cdr3_nt: TGTGCCAGCAGTTTGGCTAGCGGGACCTACAATGAGCAGTTCTTC; cdr3_aa: CASSLASGTYNEQFF
v_call: TRBV6-1; d_call: TRBD2; j_call: TRBJ2-1; clone_size: medium-sized; cdr3_nt: TGTGCCAGCACTCCAGCGGGGGAGGTCCCCCCTAGCTCCTACAATGAGCAGTTCTTC; cdr3_aa: CASTPAGEVPPSSYNEQFF
v_call: TRBV6-1; d_call: TRBD2; j_call: TRBJ2-1; clone_size: .; cdr3_nt: TGTGCCAGCGGGAGGGAGGTCCGGGCTGAGCAGTTCTTC; cdr3_aa: CASGREVRAEQFF
v_call: TRBV7-8; d_call: .; j_call: TRBJ2-2; clone_size: medium-sized; cdr3_nt: TGTGCCAGCAGCATTAATCAGTTCACCGGGGAGCTGTTTTTT; cdr3_aa: CASSINQFTGELFF
v_call: TRBV6-1; d_call: .; j_call: TRBJ2-2; clone_size: few; cdr3_nt: TGTGCCAGCAGTGTTAGCGGCACCGGGGAGCTGTTTTTT; cdr3_aa: CASSVSGTGELFF
v_call: TRBV19; d_call: .; j_call: TRBJ1-4; clone_size: .; cdr3_nt: TGTGCCAGTAGTATCCCGGGGGTGGGGGAAAAACTGTTTTTT; cdr3_aa: CASSIPGVGEKLFF